This is a list of T cell receptor beta chains from one sample in a study of cytomegalovirus exposure and HLA in healthy donors. Generated by immunoSEQ multiplex PCR, the TCRdb table keeps only in-frame clones and is missing some. The repertoire includes more than 140,000 clones, about 80% of them detected once, and about 5.6% sits in the top ten. The material sequenced was PBMCs. These TCRs come from a man younger than 45 in good health and CMV-seropositive. Each CDR3 is given with its conserved first and last residue. Fields, in order: D gene, clone size, J gene, V gene, CDR3 length, CDR3 protein, CDR3 DNA. A D gene is named only where the DNA matches it firmly. Some rows mark clone size as missing; the rest say once, few, many or name a class of expanded clone.

TRBD1	-	TRBJ2-7	TRBV6-4	16	CASSGDRGQGSYEQYF	TGTGCCAGCAGTGGGGATAGGGGACAGGGTTCCTACGAGCAGTACTTC
TRBD2	-	TRBJ2-3	TRBV27	19	CASSLSRNRGTSGTDTQYF	TGTGCCAGCAGTTTATCGAGGAATAGGGGGACTAGCGGAACAGATACGCAGTATTTT
-	-	TRBJ1-5	TRBV9	17	CASSVEAGLNSNQPQHF	TGTGCCAGCAGCGTAGAAGCGGGCCTGAATAGCAATCAGCCCCAGCATTTT
TRBD1	-	TRBJ1-5	TRBV28	14	CASSTRGLNQPQHF	TGTGCCAGCAGTACGAGGGGGCTCAATCAACCCCAGCATTTT
-	-	TRBJ2-3	TRBV9	15	CASSFLSTGTDTQYF	TGTGCCAGCAGCTTTCTTAGCACCGGCACAGATACGCAGTATTTT
-	-	TRBJ2-1	TRBV5-1	15	CASSLDLAPYNEQFF	TGCGCCAGCAGCTTGGACCTAGCGCCTTACAATGAGCAGTTCTTC
-	few	TRBJ2-1	TRBV5-6	15	CASPKGLALYNEQFF	TGTGCCAGCCCGAAGGGCCTAGCGCTCTACAATGAGCAGTTCTTC
TRBD2	-	TRBJ2-3	TRBV5-1	15	CASSVSGGYRDTQYF	TGCGCCAGCAGCGTCTCGGGAGGGTACCGGGATACGCAGTATTTT
TRBD1	-	TRBJ1-4	TRBV7-8	15	CASSQRGLSNEKLFF	TGTGCCAGCAGCCAGAGGGGGCTGTCTAATGAAAAACTGTTTTTT
-	-	TRBJ2-3	TRBV6-6	16	CASNTRGPRGTDTQYF	TGTGCCAGCAATACCCGGGGTCCAAGGGGGACAGATACGCAGTATTTT
TRBD1	-	TRBJ1-6	TRBV5-6	15	CASSLAGTGLSPLHF	TGTGCCAGCAGCTTGGCTGGGACAGGCTTGTCACCCCTCCACTTT
-	once	TRBJ2-7	TRBV5-4	14	CASSLGQGAYEQYF	TGTGCCAGCAGCTTAGGTCAGGGTGCCTACGAGCAGTACTTC
-	few	TRBJ2-2	TRBV5-1	14	CASSAGWNTGELFF	TGCGCCAGCAGTGCAGGGTGGAACACCGGGGAGCTGTTTTTT
TRBD1	-	TRBJ1-2	TRBV29-1	13	CSVGDRGLDGYTF	TGCAGCGTTGGAGACAGGGGATTGGATGGCTACACCTTC
TRBD1	-	TRBJ2-3	TRBV5-8	16	CASSLFGQDFPDTQYF	TGTGCCAGCAGCCTGTTCGGACAGGACTTCCCAGATACGCAGTATTTT
-	few	TRBJ1-2	TRBV20-1	11	CSAIRNYGYTF	TGCAGTGCTATTCGGAACTATGGCTACACCTTC
TRBD1	few	TRBJ1-4	TRBV5-1	15	CASSLTGGVGEKLFF	TGCGCCAGCAGCTTGACAGGGGGGGTTGGTGAAAAACTGTTTTTT
-	-	TRBJ1-5	TRBV30	16	CAWSVFGQGSNQPQHF	TGTGCCTGGAGTGTATTCGGGCAGGGAAGCAATCAGCCCCAGCATTTT
-	-	TRBJ2-2	TRBV28	14	CASSFWGDTGELFF	TGTGCCAGCAGTTTTTGGGGGGACACCGGGGAGCTGTTTTTT
-	-	TRBJ1-2	TRBV9	12	CASSRGGEGYTF	TGTGCCAGCAGTCGGGGGGGGGAAGGCTACACCTTC
-	-	TRBJ1-2	TRBV28	11	CASRGAGGYTF	TGTGCCAGCAGGGGGGCTGGTGGCTACACCTTC
TRBD2	few	TRBJ2-3	TRBV6-5	15	CASTQTSGRTDTQYF	TGTGCCAGCACCCAAACTAGCGGGAGGACAGATACGCAGTATTTT
-	-	TRBJ2-5	TRBV10-2	14	CASSGQGRQETQYF	TGCGCCAGCAGTGGTCAGGGCCGGCAAGAGACCCAGTACTTC
-	-	TRBJ2-7	TRBV27	14	CASSPRLSSYEQYF	TGTGCCAGCAGCCCGAGGTTGAGCTCCTACGAGCAGTACTTC
-	-	TRBJ2-7	TRBV28	12	CASKDIYYEQYF	TGTGCCAGCAAGGACATCTACTACGAGCAGTACTTC
TRBD1	-	TRBJ2-7	TRBV7-6	16	CASSLGQGDRSYEQYF	TGTGCCAGCAGCTTAGGACAGGGGGACAGGTCCTACGAGCAGTACTTC
-	-	TRBJ1-1	TRBV6-4	15	CASSFAESMNTEAFF	TGTGCCAGCAGTTTTGCGGAGTCCATGAACACTGAAGCTTTCTTT
-	-	TRBJ1-1	TRBV2	14	CASTSEGLGPEAFF	TGTGCCAGCACCTCGGAGGGATTGGGACCTGAAGCTTTCTTT
TRBD1	-	TRBJ1-3	TRBV7-2	14	CASSLAGSRGTIYF	TGTGCCAGCAGCTTAGCGGGTTCCAGGGGGACCATATATTTT
-	few	TRBJ1-4	TRBV7-9	12	CASSPNESKLFF	TGTGCCAGCAGCCCTAATGAATCTAAACTGTTTTTT
-	-	TRBJ1-6	TRBV6-6	14	CASTLTGHNSPLHF	TGTGCCAGCACCCTCACAGGGCACAATTCACCCCTCCACTTT
-	-	TRBJ2-3	TRBV2	15	CASSVAGWGTDTQYF	TGTGCCAGCAGTGTGGCGGGGTGGGGCACAGATACGCAGTATTTT
-	-	TRBJ2-3	TRBV7-2	12	CASSPVTDTQYF	TGTGCCAGCAGCCCTGTCACAGATACGCAGTATTTT
TRBD2	-	TRBJ2-2	TRBV2	15	CASSGAGGLPGELFF	TGTGCCAGCAGTGGGGCGGGGGGGTTACCCGGGGAGCTGTTTTTT
TRBD2	-	TRBJ2-3	TRBV19	19	CASSIVHRLAGETTDTQYF	TGTGCCAGTAGTATAGTCCACCGACTAGCGGGGGAGACCACAGATACGCAGTATTTT
TRBD1	once	TRBJ2-2	TRBV6-1	13	CASGQGNTGELFF	TGTGCATCGGGACAGGGCAACACCGGGGAGCTGTTTTTT
-	-	TRBJ1-2	TRBV6-5	13	CASSEQGVDGYTF	TGTGCCAGCAGTGAACAGGGAGTTGATGGCTACACCTTC
-	-	TRBJ1-6	TRBV10-2	14	CASSEWGDNSPLHF	TGCGCCAGCAGTGAATGGGGAGATAATTCACCCCTCCACTTT
TRBD2	-	TRBJ2-3	TRBV6-1	15	CASSEGLWRGDTQYF	TGTGCCAGCAGTGAAGGGCTGTGGCGGGGGGATACGCAGTATTTT
TRBD1	-	TRBJ2-1	TRBV4-3	17	CASSNKNQGTGRNEQFF	TGCGCCAGCAGTAACAAGAACCAGGGGACAGGGAGGAATGAGCAGTTCTTC
-	-	TRBJ2-7	TRBV5-1	15	CASSRNDQGFYEQYF	TGCGCCAGCAGCCGTAACGATCAGGGTTTCTACGAGCAGTACTTC
TRBD1	-	TRBJ1-2	TRBV5-4	14	CASSPGGSSYGYTF	TGTGCCAGCAGCCCAGGGGGCAGCTCCTATGGCTACACCTTC
TRBD1	-	TRBJ1-2	TRBV28	14	CASSPGQENYGYTF	TGTGCCAGCAGTCCAGGACAGGAGAACTATGGCTACACCTTC
-	once	TRBJ2-7	TRBV25-1	15	CASSELQGKYYEQYF	TGTGCCAGCAGTGAATTACAGGGTAAGTACTACGAGCAGTACTTC
-	once	TRBJ2-7	TRBV7-8	13	CASSQGQIYEQYF	TGTGCCAGCAGCCAAGGACAGATTTACGAGCAGTACTTC
TRBD2	-	TRBJ2-1	TRBV4-2	20	CASGQGSLRERKSSYNEQFF	TGTGCCAGCGGCCAAGGGTCCTTGCGGGAGCGAAAGAGCTCCTACAATGAGCAGTTCTTC
-	-	TRBJ1-1	TRBV6-1	13	CASSEGGNTEAFF	TGTGCCAGCAGTGAGGGGGGTAACACTGAAGCTTTCTTT
TRBD2	-	TRBJ2-2	TRBV9	16	CASSPLGLAGAGELFF	TGTGCCAGCAGCCCTTTAGGACTAGCGGGAGCCGGGGAGCTGTTTTTT
-	once	TRBJ2-1	TRBV7-9	16	CASSLAVRAAYNEQFF	TGTGCCAGCAGCTTAGCGGTGCGGGCGGCCTACAATGAGCAGTTCTTC
-	-	TRBJ1-1	TRBV5-6	12	CASSLSRGVAFF	TGTGCCAGCAGCTTAAGCAGAGGAGTAGCTTTCTTT
-	-	TRBJ2-1	TRBV4-2	15	CASSQDESTYNEQFF	TGTGCCAGCAGCCAAGATGAGAGTACTTACAATGAGCAGTTCTTC
TRBD2	-	TRBJ2-7	TRBV5-1	16	CASSFHGTSGSYEQYF	TGCGCCAGCAGCTTCCACGGGACTAGCGGGAGCTACGAGCAGTACTTC
-	-	TRBJ2-7	TRBV30	12	CAWSVRGYEQYF	TGTGCCTGGAGTGTAAGAGGTTACGAGCAGTACTTC
-	-	TRBJ2-7	TRBV6-5	13	CASSSGSTYEQYF	TGTGCCAGCAGTTCAGGGTCCACCTACGAGCAGTACTTC
-	-	TRBJ2-7	TRBV5-1	13	CASSSGTAGEQYF	TGCGCCAGCAGCTCCGGGACAGCGGGCGAGCAGTACTTC
-	once	TRBJ2-3	TRBV5-5	15	CASSLVGGGTDTQYF	TGTGCCAGCAGCTTGGTGGGCGGGGGCACAGATACGCAGTATTTT
TRBD2	-	TRBJ2-3	TRBV2	20	CASNPRGTSGRAGPADTQYF	TGTGCCAGCAACCCACGAGGGACTAGCGGGAGGGCCGGTCCCGCAGATACGCAGTATTTT
-	-	TRBJ2-3	TRBV7-6	13	CASSPPGQGLQYF	TGTGCCAGCAGCCCACCAGGGCAGGGGCTGCAGTATTTT
TRBD2	-	TRBJ2-1	TRBV6-4	16	CASSAAGTSGYNEQFF	TGTGCCAGCAGTGCAGCCGGGACTAGCGGATACAATGAGCAGTTCTTC